This paragraph reports one TCR beta chain. Its antigen remains unidentified. The source of the sample is a study of post-analysis software for immune sequencing data. Study results and caveats: A handful of TRBV segments appeared more often in patients than in controls, and TRBV5-6, TRBV5-1 and TRBV20-1 were among these.

Incorporated into the TCR beta cDNA libraries were unique molecular identifiers, which served to reduce PCR and sequencing biases. Via MiXCR, TCRdb re-called the PCR reads, giving one row per CDR3 protein. The table records about 820,000 distinct CDR3 sequences, approximately 57% of them present only once. The V gene's germline CDR1 is SQVTM and CDR2 ANQGSEA. The V end was cut by 1 base, the J end by 11 bases, with 14 bases between. This CDR3 is 12 amino acids long. This chain uses TRBV29-1 with TRBJ2-5; the D is unclear. This sequence was found in a girl aged 10 to 17 with multiple sclerosis. The source material was blood. This chain's CDR3 is CSVEVSYNEQYF. In DNA form, the CDR3 reads TGCAGCGTTGAAGTCTCCTACAATGAGCAGTACTTC.